This TCR beta chain was identified during a study of shared clonotypes between healthy human individuals (dated by TCRdb to 2020 to 2021). Notes on the research overall: A couple of women and a few men aged 18 to 49 years were included in the cohort. Leukapheresis yielded between about 0.8 and 9.5 billion PBMCs per donor. For each donor, CD4 naive and CD4 memory were each given three plates, CD8 naive was given two plates, and CD8 memory was given one plate. To estimate repertoire size and how much clonotypes are shared between individuals, the study performed deep sequencing of blood TCR repertoires from a few healthy adults. Different laboratories and diverse techniques were used to prepare libraries and sequence TCR repertoires, to increase sequencing depth and limit assay-specific biases.

Details on this clone: There is no known antigen for this receptor. Base qualities are not recorded, but no much larger clone differs from it by a single base.

Healthy HIV-negative adults with no recently reported acute infections or vaccinations were included as donors. Only Caucasian adults living in Nashville, Tennessee, USA were represented among the donors. CD4+ T cells were enriched by magnetic negative selection; naive cells were then positively selected on CD45RA, and the negative fraction formed the memory subset. Blood was collected by leukapheresis, and PBMCs were isolated by Ficoll-Histopaque density gradient centrifugation and then cryopreserved in liquid nitrogen vapor phase. Analytical flow cytometry was used to check the purity and quantity of each magnetically sorted T cell population. Genomic DNA was isolated from every sorted fraction and measured by UV absorbance on a Nanodrop 2000c. Using the deep immunoSEQ assay, TCR CDR3 regions were amplified from genomic DNA by multiplex PCR. Extracted genomic DNA from each cell subset was distributed evenly across all wells of several immunoSEQ 96-well plates, and each plate was treated as a replicate. For sorted subsets, each replicate PCR was loaded with roughly 190 ng genomic DNA, equivalent to 30,000 or so T cell genomes. The purified libraries were quantified using a Qubit 3.0 fluorometer, sized with a Bioanalyzer 2100, and then quantified again using the KAPA Library Quantification kit. Every immunoSEQ 96-well plate was sequenced on a dedicated single-read 150-cycle Illumina NextSeq 550 flow cell. On the study's bioinformatics: Because the immunoSEQ output included only junctional sequences and no quality scores, the filtering could not be the same as the filtering used for full-length reads. Sequences were annotated with PyIR, a Python wrapper for IgBLAST v1.9, and V/J genes and CDR3 were assigned using IMGT germline references. Reads with weak V/J assignments (E-value above 1e-6), missing CDR3, stop codons, out-of-frame junctions, or ambiguous translated residues were removed. V3J clonotypes were defined by identical inferred V gene, J gene, and CDR3 amino acid sequence. To compute the percentage overlap between repertoires, the number of shared unique clonotypes was divided by the size of the smaller repertoire. Richness of each repertoire was evaluated using RTK rarefaction, the Chao1 estimator, and Recon v2.1 estimates of unobserved clonotypes. OLGA was used to compute generation probabilities for all TCRbeta clonotypes that the gDNA method yielded from a few donors. TCRdb limited this immuneACCESS table to in-frame rearrangements with V and J called. A share of clones is missing; checked studies link under half to unresolved V genes, and the rest is unexplained. V and J calls and clone size come straight from that table; D and trimming were deduced from the DNA. The sample profile shows under 1,900,000 clones; approximately 98.5% of them were found once. Approximately 0.38% of the sample rests with the top ten.

The germline V gene provides CDR1 SGDLS and CDR2 YYNGEE. Trimming removed 0 bases from V and 2 bases from J; the gene matches leave 5 bases unexplained. From its cysteine to its phenylalanine, the CDR3 spans 16 amino acids. Just the 48-base CDR3 DNA is kept, in frame starting at base 1. General study outcomes and caveats: Pairwise subsampling indicated that sequencing depth was expected to affect the degree of clonotype sharing among donors. Naive subsets generally had larger estimated clonotype richness than memory subsets did. Compared with non-shared clonotypes, the clonotypes found in all four sorted-subset donors had higher generation probabilities. Approximately 4.8% of naive CD4, around 4% of naive CD8, about 2.4% of memory CD4, and around 0.4% of memory CD8 clonotypes were shared across several donors. Sampling was limited to blood, and TCR repertoires in tissue likely differ from TCR repertoires in blood. Incomplete sequencing was indicated by rarefaction of sorted-subset datasets, despite the large sequencing depth. Because the study included a small number of donors, the genetic and exposure-history diversity represented was limited.

The sequencing sample was made of naive CD4+ T cells sorted from blood. Interpreted using the paper, the cell subset or site label stands for: CD45RA+ positively selected. Recombination joined TRBV9 with TRBJ2-1; a stretch of 7 junction bases matches TRBD2. This receptor was identified in a man between 25 and 39 years old in good health. The CDR3 sequence is CASSVGGGRAYNEQFF. The DNA sequence reads TGTGCCAGCAGCGTAGGCGGCGGGAGAGCCTACAATGAGCAGTTCTTC.